This is a list of T cell receptor beta chains from one sample in a study of cytomegalovirus exposure and HLA in healthy donors. Using immunoSEQ multiplex PCR, the repertoire was profiled, and TCRdb retains in-frame clones only, with some absent. The sample contains around 64,000 clones, around 64% of which appear only once. Sequencing used PBMCs. These receptors came from a woman aged 50 to 60 in good health and CMV-seronegative. Each CDR3 is given with its conserved first and last residue. The order of the fields is J gene, clone size, D gene, V gene, CDR3 protein, CDR3 DNA. A D gene is named only where the DNA matches it firmly. The listing skips clone size in some rows; elsewhere it reads once, few, many or a size class.

>TRBJ2-5|few|TRBD2|TRBV5-4
CASSRGLAGGETQYF
TGTGCCAGCAGCCGAGGACTAGCGGGAGGAGAGACCCAGTACTTC
>TRBJ1-5|NA|TRBD1|TRBV6-5
CASSRGLSNQPQHF
TGTGCCAGCAGTAGGGGGCTCAGCAATCAGCCCCAGCATTTT
>TRBJ2-7|NA|NA|TRBV18
CASSQRTETYEQYF
TGTGCCAGCTCCCAGCGGACAGAAACCTACGAGCAGTACTTC
>TRBJ2-7|many|NA|TRBV2
CASSGGGTSIF
TGTGCCAGCAGTGGAGGCGGTACTTCGATTTTC
>TRBJ1-1|NA|NA|TRBV12-5
CASGFLQGNTEAFF
TGTGCTAGTGGTTTCCTACAGGGGAACACTGAAGCTTTCTTT
>TRBJ2-2|NA|TRBD2|TRBV7-8
CASSLYLREREGRIF
TGTGCCAGCAGCTTATACCTTAGGGAGCGGGAGGGCAGGATTTTT
>TRBJ2-7|NA|TRBD1|TRBV6-5
CASSETGAYEQYF
TGTGCCAGCAGCGAGACAGGGGCCTACGAGCAGTACTTC
>TRBJ2-1|NA|NA|TRBV4-3
CASSQDLRENYNEQFF
TGCGCCAGCAGCCAAGATTTGAGGGAGAACTACAATGAGCAGTTCTTC
>TRBJ1-2|few|TRBD1|TRBV5-1
CASSLVQGARYTF
TGCGCCAGCAGCTTGGTCCAGGGGGCCCGCTACACCTTC
>TRBJ2-5|NA|NA|TRBV7-2
CASSYQAAVSETQYF
TGTGCCAGCAGCTACCAAGCCGCGGTCTCAGAGACCCAGTACTTC
>TRBJ1-5|few|NA|TRBV2
CASSQRQGNQPQHF
TGTGCCAGCAGTCAAAGACAGGGCAATCAGCCCCAGCATTTT
>TRBJ1-2|NA|TRBD1|TRBV19
CASRHKIGQANYGYTF
TGTGCCAGTAGACATAAAATCGGACAGGCTAACTATGGCTACACCTTC
>TRBJ2-7|NA|TRBD1|TRBV29-1
CSVKTGAPYEQYF
TGCAGCGTCAAAACAGGGGCCCCCTACGAGCAGTACTTC
>TRBJ1-2|few|NA|TRBV6-6
CASSSMPGRYYGYTF
TGTGCCAGCAGTTCGATGCCTGGGAGGTACTATGGCTACACCTTC
>TRBJ1-1|few|NA|TRBV9
CASSPHLELNTEAFF
TGTGCCAGCAGCCCCCATCTTGAGCTGAACACTGAAGCTTTCTTT
>TRBJ1-2|NA|NA|TRBV6-6
CASNDRLLLGYGYTF
TGTGCCAGCAATGACAGGTTACTACTTGGCTATGGCTACACCTTC
>TRBJ2-7|NA|TRBD2|TRBV27
CASSTQTRTSGKVNEQYF
TGTGCCAGCAGCACACAGACCAGGACTAGCGGGAAAGTAAACGAGCAGTACTTC
>TRBJ2-7|NA|NA|TRBV29-1
CSVENRGGSEQYF
TGCAGCGTTGAAAACAGGGGGGGAAGCGAGCAGTACTTC
>TRBJ2-3|NA|NA|TRBV10-3
CAISAPGSTDTQYF
TGTGCCATCAGTGCACCGGGAAGCACAGATACGCAGTATTTT
>TRBJ2-7|few|NA|TRBV7-6
CASSYYGSSYEQYF
TGTGCCAGCAGCTACTACGGGAGTAGTTACGAGCAGTACTTC
>TRBJ2-7|NA|TRBD1|TRBV28
CASSSPGTGLYEQYF
TGTGCCAGCAGTTCCCCCGGGACAGGGCTTTACGAGCAGTACTTC
>TRBJ2-7|NA|NA|TRBV7-3
CASMRERSYEQYF
TGTGCCAGCATGCGGGAAAGATCCTACGAGCAGTACTTC
>TRBJ1-1|few|NA|TRBV10-1
CASSRQAALNTEAFF
TGCGCCAGCAGTAGACAGGCCGCCTTGAACACTGAAGCTTTCTTT
>TRBJ2-7|NA|NA|TRBV5-1
CASSSQGYEQYF
TGCGCCAGCAGCTCACAGGGTTACGAGCAGTACTTC
>TRBJ1-4|NA|NA|TRBV7-9
CASSLGGREKLFF
TGTGCCAGCAGCTTAGGGGGGCGAGAAAAACTGTTTTTT
>TRBJ2-7|few|NA|TRBV7-8
CASSLASAGTRNEQYF
TGTGCCAGCAGCTTAGCGTCTGCGGGAACAAGGAACGAGCAGTACTTC
>TRBJ1-1|once|NA|TRBV7-9
CASGATEAFF
TGTGCCAGCGGGGCTACTGAAGCTTTCTTT
>TRBJ2-7|many|NA|TRBV11-3
CASSPGTSTEQYF
TGTGCCAGCAGCCCGGGAACCTCTACCGAGCAGTACTTC
>TRBJ2-7|NA|TRBD2|TRBV11-2
CASSPTTSGGDIYEQYF
TGTGCCAGCAGCCCGACGACTAGCGGGGGAGATATCTACGAGCAGTACTTC
>TRBJ1-5|NA|NA|TRBV5-6
CASSRREGEGLQPQHF
TGTGCCAGCAGCCGACGGGAGGGTGAGGGGCTTCAGCCCCAGCATTTT
>TRBJ2-3|few|TRBD2|TRBV7-2
CASSLATASGTDTQYF
TGTGCCAGCAGCTTAGCGACGGCTAGCGGGACAGATACGCAGTATTTT
>TRBJ2-1|NA|TRBD1|TRBV10-3
CAIKTGTGDYNEQFF
TGTGCCATCAAAACCGGGACAGGGGATTACAATGAGCAGTTCTTC
>TRBJ1-4|NA|TRBD1|TRBV2
CASSEDPPGQVTNEKLFF
TGTGCCAGCAGTGAAGACCCCCCGGGACAGGTTACTAATGAAAAACTGTTTTTT
>TRBJ1-1|NA|NA|TRBV4-2
CASSRSVQTVGAEAFF
TGTGCCAGCAGCCGGAGCGTACAGACAGTTGGCGCTGAAGCTTTCTTT
>TRBJ1-1|NA|TRBD1|TRBV5-4
CASSLGGTVDTEAFF
TGTGCCAGCAGCTTAGGGGGCACGGTTGACACTGAAGCTTTCTTT
>TRBJ1-2|NA|NA|TRBV29-1
CSVERGSANGYTF
TGCAGCGTTGAAAGGGGCAGCGCTAACGGCTACACCTTC
>TRBJ1-5|NA|NA|TRBV15
CATSRDQGSLRPQHF
TGTGCCACCAGCAGAGATCAGGGGAGCCTTCGGCCCCAGCATTTT
>TRBJ2-5|few|TRBD1|TRBV7-9
CASSSGTGTYQETQYF
TGTGCCAGCAGCTCGGGGACAGGGACCTACCAAGAGACCCAGTACTTC
>TRBJ1-1|few|NA|TRBV6-1
CASSPRLGRAFF
TGTGCCAGCAGTCCCCGCCTTGGCCGAGCTTTCTTT
>TRBJ1-5|NA|NA|TRBV18
CASSPGGAGQPQHF
TGTGCCAGCTCACCGGGAGGGGCCGGTCAGCCCCAGCATTTT
>TRBJ1-1|few|NA|TRBV7-9
CASSLQGGTEAFF
TGTGCCAGCAGCTTACAGGGAGGCACTGAAGCTTTCTTT
>TRBJ1-1|few|TRBD1|TRBV4-3
CASSRLSGQPSTEAFF
TGCGCCAGCAGTCGCCTTTCGGGACAGCCAAGCACTGAAGCTTTCTTT
>TRBJ2-7|NA|NA|TRBV7-2
CASNLLGGLYEQYF
TGTGCCAGCAACCTTCTTGGGGGCCTCTACGAGCAGTACTTC
>TRBJ2-2|NA|NA|TRBV15
CATKEPNTGELFF
TGTGCCACCAAAGAGCCGAACACCGGGGAGCTGTTTTTT
>TRBJ2-3|NA|NA|TRBV7-9
CASSLSTDTQYF
TGTGCCAGCAGCTTATCAACAGATACGCAGTATTTT
>TRBJ2-6|NA|NA|TRBV28
CATLSVSGANVLTF
TGTGCCACCCTTTCTGTCTCTGGGGCCAACGTCCTGACTTTC
>TRBJ2-7|NA|TRBD1|TRBV20-1
CSAGRQGVQYF
TGCAGTGCTGGGAGACAGGGAGTGCAGTACTTC